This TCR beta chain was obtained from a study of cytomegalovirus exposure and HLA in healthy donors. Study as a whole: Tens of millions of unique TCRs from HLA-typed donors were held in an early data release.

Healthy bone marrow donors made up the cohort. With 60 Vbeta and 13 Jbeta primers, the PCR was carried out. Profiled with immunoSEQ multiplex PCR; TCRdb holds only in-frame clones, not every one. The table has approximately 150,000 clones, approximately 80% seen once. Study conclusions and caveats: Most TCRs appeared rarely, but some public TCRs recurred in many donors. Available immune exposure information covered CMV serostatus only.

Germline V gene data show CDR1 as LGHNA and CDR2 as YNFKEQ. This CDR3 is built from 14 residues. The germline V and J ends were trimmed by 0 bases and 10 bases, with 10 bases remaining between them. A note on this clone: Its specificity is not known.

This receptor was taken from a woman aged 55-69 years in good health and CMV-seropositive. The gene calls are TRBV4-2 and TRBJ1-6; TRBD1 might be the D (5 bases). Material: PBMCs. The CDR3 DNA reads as TGTGCCAGCAGCCAAGATAATAGGGGATCACCCCTCCACTTT. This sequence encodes CASSQDNRGSPLHF.